This T cell receptor (beta chain) derives from a study of shared clonotypes between healthy human individuals. Germline CDR1 and CDR2: SGHNT and YYREEE (reference sequence). Trimming pared 0 bases from V and 4 bases from J, leaving 11 bases between. This CDR3 is 15 amino acids long. Comment on this clone: Other DNA sequences in this sample translate to the same CDR3.

Sequenced by immunoSEQ multiplex PCR; TCRdb stores in-frame clones only, minus some. The sample has about 1.1 million clones; around 78% are singletons. This receptor was identified in a man aged 18 to 30 in good health. Some clones in this sample may be carry-over from other donors' samples. The rearrangement uses TRBV5-4 and TRBJ2-1, with a possible D match to TRBD2 (6 bases). Sequenced sample: memory CD4+ T cells from PBMCs. Subset noted: CD45RA-negative fraction. The CDR3 sequence is CASSLGGGAYNEQFF. Written as DNA, the CDR3 is TGTGCCAGCAGCTTGGGAGGCGGGGCTTACAATGAGCAGTTCTTC. Supplemented by reference TRBV5-4 and TRBJ2-1, the full variable domain reads ETGVTQSPTHLIKTRGQQVTLRCSSQSGHNTVSWYQQALGQGPQFIFQYYREEENGRGNFPPRFSGLQFPNYSSELNVNALELDDSALYLCASSLGGGAYNEQFFGPGTRLTVL.